The 6 T cell receptor beta chains given below trace back to one sample, sequenced in a study of blood T cell repertoires in COVID-19. TCRdb keeps only in-frame clones here, not all; method: immunoSEQ multiplex PCR. The table shows roughly 190,000 clones, with 84% occurring only once. Sequencing was done on a sample of PBMCs or T cells enriched from blood (not recorded which). These TCRs come from a woman aged 30 to 39 who had recovered from COVID-19.

The chain has TRBV11-1 and TRBJ2-7; a weak D match, TRBD1 (6 bases). Trimming cost V 5 bases and J 3 bases, with 14 bases left between them. Germline assignment: CDR1 SGHAT and CDR2 FQDESV (reference sequence). The CDR3 is 14 residues long. CDR3 sequence reads: CASSARTGYYEQYF. Here the CDR3 DNA reads TGTGCCAGCAGCGCCCGAACAGGGTACTACGAGCAGTACTTC.

The chain has TRBV28 and TRBJ1-1; maybe TRBD1 (6 bases). V lost 2 bases to trimming and J lost 1 base, with 11 bases between them. The germline V gene has CDR1 MDHEN and CDR2 SYDVKM. The CDR3 runs 15 residues. CDR3: CASSLPTGSNTEAFF. CDR3 DNA sequence: TGTGCCAGCAGTTTACCAACAGGGTCGAACACTGAAGCTTTCTTT.

The rearrangement uses TRBV5-4 and TRBJ1-2; TRBD1 agrees at 7 bases. Germline CDR1 SGHNT, CDR2 YYREEE (reference sequence). The CDR3 covers 14 residues. V lost 3 bases and J lost 3; bases outside the gene matches: 5. The DNA of the CDR3 is TGTGCCAGCAGCTCTTTCAGGGGGGACTATGGCTACACCTTC. This codes for CASSSFRGDYGYTF.

This sequence joins TRBV29-1 and TRBJ2-2, with no clear D. Deletions cut 0 bases from V and 4 bases from J, with 9 bases between. This CDR3 spans 14 amino acids. In germline, CDR1 is SQVTM, CDR2 ANQGSEA. The CDR3 bases are TGCAGCGTTGAAGAAAATGCTATCACCGGGGAGCTGTTTTTT. It translates to CSVEENAITGELFF.

The chain carries TRBV25-1 and TRBJ1-1; D unclear. V was trimmed by 4 bases and J by 1 base, leaving 10 bases between them. The germline gives CDR1 MGHDK, CDR2 SYGVNS. CDR3 length: 14 amino acids. This chain's CDR3 is CASSGETQNTEAFF. CDR3 nucleotides: TGTGCCAGCAGTGGAGAAACCCAGAACACTGAAGCTTTCTTT.

The V call is TRBV5-1, the J call TRBJ2-1; TRBD1 matches at 7 bases. The CDR3 runs 15 residues. V dropped 4 bases and J dropped 4; count of bases not matched to a gene: 8. CDR1 is SGHRS, CDR2 YFSETQ, per germline. DNA for the CDR3: TGCGCCAGCAGCACGTCCGGGACAGCTTACAATGAGCAGTTCTTC. Translated, it gives CASSTSGTAYNEQFF.